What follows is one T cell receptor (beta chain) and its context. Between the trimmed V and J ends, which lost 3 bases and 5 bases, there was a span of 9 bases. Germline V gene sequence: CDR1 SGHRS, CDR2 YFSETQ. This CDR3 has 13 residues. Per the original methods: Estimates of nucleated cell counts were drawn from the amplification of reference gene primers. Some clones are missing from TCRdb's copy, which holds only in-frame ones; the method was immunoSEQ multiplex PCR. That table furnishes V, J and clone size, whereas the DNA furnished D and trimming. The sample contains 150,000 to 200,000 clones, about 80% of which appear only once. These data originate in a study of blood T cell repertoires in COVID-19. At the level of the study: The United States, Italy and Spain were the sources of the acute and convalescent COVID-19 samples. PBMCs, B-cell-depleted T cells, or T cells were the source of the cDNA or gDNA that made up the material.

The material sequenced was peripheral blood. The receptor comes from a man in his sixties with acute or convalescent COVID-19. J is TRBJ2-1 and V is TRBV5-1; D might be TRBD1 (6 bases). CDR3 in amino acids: CASSYRADNEQFF. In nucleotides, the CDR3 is TGCGCCAGCAGCTACAGGGCCGACAATGAGCAGTTCTTC.